This TCR beta chain derives from a study of Ad26.COV2.S vaccination and SARS-CoV-2 variants (dated by TCRdb to the early 2020s). Some background on the complete study: TCRbeta repertoire sequencing was used to assess the specificity and breadth of SARS-CoV-2-reactive T cell receptors after Ad26.COV2.S vaccination. The TCR-sequenced set comprised around 30 samples: around 20 Ad26.COV2.S vaccine recipients, 5 placebo recipients and 8 SARS-CoV-2 convalescent individuals.

Broader findings and caveats from the paper: Higher spike-specific TCR breadth was observed in Ad26.COV2.S recipients than in placebo recipients (P = 0.0014). Non-spike TCR breadth was comparable between vaccine and placebo recipients, consistent with the vaccine containing only spike. After vaccination, spike-specific CD8+ and CD4+ T cell responses were reported to show substantial breadth. The authors noted that total T cell responses may have been underestimated by the TCR breadth and depth analyses.

TCRbeta CDR3 regions were sequenced with the immunoSEQ Assay. After extraction, genomic DNA underwent amplification by bias-controlled multiplex PCR, followed by high-throughput sequencing. The published analysis was carried out like this. To quantify the absolute abundance of every unique TCRbeta CDR3 region, sequences were collapsed and filtered. T cell fraction was estimated by normalizing TCRbeta template counts to usable DNA, which was measured by amplifying reference genes present in all nucleated cells. Repertoire TCRs were annotated as SARS-CoV-2-specific when V gene, CDR3 amino acid sequence and J gene were exactly matched to a known reactive TCR set. The reference SARS-CoV-2 TCR set came from MIRA and was filtered for enrichment in COVID-19-positive ImmuneCODE repertoires, removing public or cross-reactive TCRs. Using the MIRA antigens, annotated TCRs were further analysed by specific ORF or by position within an ORF. Breadth was defined as the number of annotated unique rearrangements divided by the total number of unique productive rearrangements, and depth was defined as the summed frequency of the annotated unique rearrangements. Two-sided Wilcoxon rank-sum tests were used to compare TCR breadth between groups. This is the immuneACCESS table as TCRdb keeps it, with only in-frame sequences that have V and J called. A part of the clones is gone; compared with another copy, unresolved V genes explain less than half, and the rest is unexplained. V and J calls plus clone size are reproduced from that table; the DNA served to infer D and trimming. The sample table contains 150,000 to 200,000 clones; only one count was recorded for approximately 90% of them. 5% to 6.5% of the sample lies in the top ten.

The time point label of this sample denotes: individuals recovered from natural SARS-CoV-2 infection. About this clone: Its antigen is not yet known. Per-base qualities were not stored, and no clone one base away is much larger.

Inclusive of the bounding cysteine and phenylalanine, the CDR3 is 15 residues long. Only the CDR3 portion is preserved as DNA: 45 bases, with reading frame beginning at the first base. For CDR1 and CDR2, the germline V gene (reference sequence) lists LNHDA and SQIVND. Trimming accounts for 5 bases at V and 4 bases at J, while the number of junction bases matched to no gene is 1. This material consisted of peripheral blood, taken after recovery from COVID-19. The sequence was collected from a human donor who had recovered from COVID-19. This chain is built from TRBV19 and TRBJ2-1, with 14 middle bases fitting TRBD2. The sequence in DNA is TGTGCCAGTAGTGGACTAGCGGGGGGTTACAATGAGCAGTTCTTC. Translation gives CASSGLAGGYNEQFF.